The 26 T cell receptor beta chains below were found in one sample sequenced in a study of blood T cell repertoires in COVID-19. Generated by immunoSEQ multiplex PCR, the TCRdb table keeps only in-frame clones and is missing some. Here the sample spans 200,000 to 250,000 clones, 70% to 85% being singletons. Source material: peripheral blood. These receptor sequences come from a middle-aged man with active or convalescent COVID-19.

The chain employs TRBV5-1 and TRBJ2-6; TRBD1 is a possible D gene (6 bases). The CDR3 covers 15 residues. CDR1 is SGHRS, CDR2 YFSETQ, per germline. Between the trimmed V and J ends, which lost 0 bases and 2 bases, there was a span of 6 bases. The CDR3 reads CASSLGDTGANVLTF. The CDR3 DNA reads TGCGCCAGCAGCTTGGGGGACACTGGGGCCAACGTCCTGACTTTC.

This chain links TRBV20-1 with TRBJ1-1; D unresolved. Per the germline V gene, CDR1 is DFQATT and CDR2 is SNEGSKA (reference sequence). Trimming stripped 5 bases from V and 4 bases from J, with 8 bases between. The CDR3 extends over 11 amino acids. The chain's CDR3 is CSAFRSTEAFF. The CDR3 region has the DNA TGCAGTGCTTTTCGCAGCACTGAAGCTTTCTTT.

V is TRBV5-4 and J is TRBJ2-5; 11 positions agree with TRBD2. The CDR3 consists of 15 residues. The ends lost 3 bases at V and 5 bases at J; junction bases unmatched: 6. CDR1 and CDR2 from the germline V gene are SGHNT and YYREEE (reference sequence). CDR3 sequence reads: CASSSRLAGSETQYF. The CDR3 DNA reads TGTGCCAGCAGCTCGCGACTAGCGGGGAGTGAGACCCAGTACTTC. Full variable domain (remainder filled in from reference TRBV5-4 and TRBJ2-5): ETGVTQSPTHLIKTRGQQVTLRCSSQSGHNTVSWYQQALGQGPQFIFQYYREEENGRGNFPPRFSGLQFPNYSSELNVNALELDDSALYLCASSSRLAGSETQYFGPGTRLLVL.

The chain is built from TRBV5-1 and TRBJ2-3; TRBD2 aligns across 7 bases. Per germline, CDR1 SGHRS and CDR2 YFSETQ. The CDR3 has 17 amino acids. Trimming at V came to 3 bases and at J to 1 base, leaving 11 bases not matched to a gene. CDR3 region: CASSSPLTSARTDTQYF. Here the CDR3 DNA reads TGCGCCAGCAGCTCCCCCTTAACTAGCGCCCGCACAGATACGCAGTATTTT.

The chain is built from TRBV12-5 and TRBJ1-1; TRBD1 matches at 9 bases. There are 15 residues in the CDR3. J gave up 0 bases and V 2 bases, and 1 base lay outside the gene matches. Germline CDR1 is LGHNT and CDR2 is FRNRAP. CDR3 loop: CASGLNRGLNTEAFF. CDR3 in DNA: TGTGCTAGTGGTTTGAACAGGGGGCTGAACACTGAAGCTTTCTTT.

The chain couples TRBV2 to TRBJ2-3; TRBD2 matches 7 bases. The CDR3 has 14 amino acids. Germline CDR1 SNHLY, CDR2 FYNNEI. V shed 8 bases, J shed 4 bases, and the junction held 9 bases outside the gene matches. CDR3 sequence (DNA): TGTGCCAGCGTCCAGCGGGGTGGAGCAGATACGCAGTATTTT. This encodes CASVQRGGADTQYF.

The chain couples TRBV28 to TRBJ1-1; D may be TRBD1 (6 bases). Trimming cost V 6 bases and J 4 bases, with 18 bases left between them. Per germline, CDR1 MDHEN and CDR2 SYDVKM. There are 15 residues in the CDR3. CDR3 residues: CASRSRWGQTTEAFF. CDR3 bases: TGTGCCAGCAGATCTCGTTGGGGGCAAACCACTGAAGCTTTCTTT.

The chain has TRBV5-1 and TRBJ2-1; unclear D gene. This CDR3 spans 13 amino acids. Germline loops: CDR1 SGHRS, CDR2 YFSETQ. Trimming took 0 bases from V and 5 from J, leaving 6 bases between them. CDR3 sequence reads: CASSLGIHNEQFF. DNA for the CDR3: TGCGCCAGCAGCTTGGGTATTCACAATGAGCAGTTCTTC. The full variable domain, rest sourced from reference TRBV5-1 and TRBJ2-1, is KAGVTQTPRYLIKTRGQQVTLSCSPISGHRSVSWYQQTPGQGLQFLFEYFSETQRNKGNFPGRFSGRQFSNSRSEMNVSTLELGDSALYLCASSLGIHNEQFFGPGTRLTVL.

V is TRBV2 and J is TRBJ2-7; TRBD2 might be the D (6 bases). The CDR3 covers 14 residues. Trimming removed 0 bases from V and 5 bases from J, with 11 bases in between. Germline lookup yields CDR1 SNHLY and CDR2 FYNNEI. The CDR3 nucleotides read TGTGCCAGCAGTGAAGCGTGGGACTTGGACGAGCAGTACTTC. Translation gives CASSEAWDLDEQYF.

The V call is TRBV3-1 (or the pseudogene TRBV3-2), the J call TRBJ2-7; D not resolved. This CDR3 comprises 19 residues. The ends were cut back, 0 bases at V and 3 bases at J, with 24 bases in the middle. CDR1 is LGHDT and CDR2 is YNNKEL in the germline V gene (reference sequence). The DNA for the CDR3 is TGTGCCAGCAGCCAAGATCCTTCGCTTATGAGACTGATGAACTACGAGCAGTACTTC. Protein product: CASSQDPSLMRLMNYEQYF.

The chain has TRBV7-9 and TRBJ1-1; D call uncertain. Germline assignment: CDR1 SEHNR and CDR2 FQNEAQ (reference sequence). This CDR3 is 13 amino acids long. V was cut by 2 bases and J by 2 bases, with 6 bases left in between. Written as DNA, the CDR3 is TGTGCCAGCAGCTTATCAGGTAACACTGAAGCTTTCTTT. Amino acids: CASSLSGNTEAFF.

The chain joins TRBV6-6 to TRBJ1-2; D is ambiguous. The germline V and J ends were trimmed by 5 bases and 5 bases, with 15 bases remaining between them. The germline CDR1 and CDR2 sequences are MNHNY and SVGAGI (reference sequence). The CDR3 totals 14 residues. The DNA of the CDR3 is TGTGCCAGCAGTCGATCTAGCGGATCATATGGCTACACCTTC. Protein product: CASSRSSGSYGYTF.

V gene TRBV19 combines with J gene TRBJ1-5, with 10 bases lining up with TRBD1. The CDR3 consists of 15 residues. V shed 6 bases and J 7 bases; nucleotides not matched to a gene: 9. CDR1 is LNHDA, CDR2 SQIVND, per germline (reference sequence). CDR3 protein: CASSTWGTGVQPQHF. The CDR3 DNA sequence: TGTGCCAGTAGCACTTGGGGGACAGGGGTCCAGCCCCAGCATTTT. Full variable domain (rest looked up from reference TRBV19 and TRBJ1-5): DGGITQSPKYLFRKEGQNVTLSCEQNLNHDAMYWYRQDPGQGLRLIYYSQIVNDFQKGDIAEGYSVSREKKESFPLTVTSAQKNPTAFYLCASSTWGTGVQPQHFGDGTRLSIL.

This clone occurred many times. The chain is built from TRBV6-5 and TRBJ2-2, with a tentative D call TRBD1 (7 bases). This CDR3 contains 15 residues. Deletions cut 5 bases from V and 6 bases from J, with 16 bases between. Germline V gene sequence: CDR1 MNHEY, CDR2 SVGAGI. The CDR3 sequence is CASSTGEAGAGELFF. CDR3 sequence (DNA): TGTGCCAGCAGTACAGGGGAAGCGGGCGCCGGGGAGCTGTTTTTT.

The J gene is TRBJ2-5, the V gene TRBV25-1; D unresolved. Germline values: CDR1 MGHDK, CDR2 SYGVNS. The length of the CDR3 is 13 residues. The V and J ends lost 3 bases and 5 bases respectively, with 10 bases between them. The CDR3 nucleotides are TGTGCCAGCAGTGACCTCCCAGCGGAGACCCAGTACTTC. The encoded protein is CASSDLPAETQYF.

The V and J genes are TRBV7-2 and TRBJ1-2; D uncertain. Between the trimmed V and J ends, which lost 1 base and 0 bases, there was a span of 9 bases. The CDR3 contains 15 residues. Germline CDR1 reads SGHTA; CDR2 reads FQGNSA. CDR3 DNA sequence: TGTGCCAGCAGCTTAGGTGATCCAGCTAACTATGGCTACACCTTC. Its translation: CASSLGDPANYGYTF. The complete variable domain, with remaining parts taken from reference TRBV7-2 and TRBJ1-2, reads GAGVSQSPSNKVTEKGKDVELRCDPISGHTALYWYRQSLGQGLEFLIYFQGNSAPDKSGLPSDRFSAERTGGSVSTLTIQRTQQEDSAVYLCASSLGDPANYGYTFGSGTRLTVV.

The genes are TRBV6-5 and TRBJ2-1, with 8 nucleotides matching TRBD1. Trimming cost V 4 bases and J 6 bases; bases outside gene matches: 11. This CDR3 contains 16 residues. From germline, CDR1 is MNHEY and CDR2 SVGAGI. The CDR3 nucleotides read TGTGCCAGCAGTTTAGGGAAAGGGACAGGTCTCAATGAGCAGTTCTTC. This gives the protein CASSLGKGTGLNEQFF.

V gene TRBV5-8 combines with J gene TRBJ1-4; TRBD1 might be the D (5 bases). Germline values: CDR1 SGHTS, CDR2 YDEGEE. V was clipped by 4 bases and J by 4 bases, with 20 bases between them. The CDR3 has 17 amino acids. The CDR3 reads CASSHYGDYLLNEKLFF. In nucleotides, the CDR3 is TGTGCCAGCAGCCACTATGGGGACTACCTTCTTAATGAAAAACTGTTTTTT.

The V gene is TRBV28, the J gene TRBJ2-7; weak D call: TRBD1 (6 bases). Between the trimmed V and J ends, which lost 4 bases and 2 bases, there was a span of 21 bases. Germline V CDR1 and CDR2: MDHEN, SYDVKM. The CDR3 length is 17 residues. The chain's CDR3 is CASSSPGQAVQTYEQYF. The CDR3 region has the DNA TGTGCCAGCAGTTCACCGGGACAAGCCGTACAAACCTACGAGCAGTACTTC.

This chain links TRBV7-9 with TRBJ2-7, with 7 bases aligning to TRBD1. The CDR3 contains 14 residues. CDR1 and CDR2 (germline): SEHNR, FQNEAQ (reference sequence). Unmatched junction bases numbered 2, after V lost 1 base and J lost 2 bases. In DNA, the CDR3 is TGTGCCAGCAGCTTAGAGAGGGGGCCCTACGAGCAGTACGTC. Residues: CASSLERGPYEQYV.

This clone was counted once. The V call is TRBV2, the J call TRBJ2-7, with 10 nucleotides matching TRBD2. Trimming took 4 bases from V and 3 from J; bases not matched to a gene: 6. This CDR3 spans 15 amino acids. Germline CDR1 SNHLY, CDR2 FYNNEI. The CDR3 protein is CASSGTSGTNYEQYF. CDR3 nucleotides: TGTGCCAGCAGTGGGACTAGCGGTACCAACTACGAGCAGTACTTC.

This clone showed up just once. This sequence joins TRBV18 and TRBJ2-1, with 9 bases lining up with TRBD2. After removal of 4 bases from V and 4 bases from J, the junction contained 20 bases not matched to a gene. Germline values: CDR1 KGHSH, CDR2 LQKENI. The CDR3 has 20 amino acids. In nucleotides, the CDR3 is TGTGCCAGCTCACGAACCGGGCCGCAACAAGGCGGGGGGGCTTACAATGAGCAGTTCTTC. This sequence encodes CASSRTGPQQGGGAYNEQFF.

This sequence joins TRBV28 and TRBJ2-3; weak D call: TRBD2 (5 bases). Germline CDR1 MDHEN, CDR2 SYDVKM. V lost 5 bases to trimming and J lost 1 base, with 10 bases between them. The CDR3 is 14 residues long. CDR3 region: CASSLLVRTDTQYF. The CDR3, as DNA: TGTGCCAGCAGTCTACTAGTCCGCACAGATACGCAGTATTTT.

The chain is built from TRBV28 and TRBJ2-1, with 7 bases fitting TRBD2. CDR1 is MDHEN and CDR2 is SYDVKM in the germline V gene. J gave up 2 bases and V 6 bases, and 10 bases lay outside the gene matches. This CDR3 contains 16 residues. CDR3 nucleotides: TGTGCCAGCAGCCTCGCCCTAGCGGACCCCTACAATGAGCAGTTCTTC. As protein: CASSLALADPYNEQFF.

J is TRBJ1-4 and V is TRBV6-5; D gene unclear. The CDR3 extends over 16 amino acids. Trimming stripped 0 bases from V and 0 bases from J, with 8 bases between. In germline, CDR1 is MNHEY, CDR2 SVGAGI. The CDR3, as DNA: TGTGCCAGCAGTTACTCCTTGGGAGCAACTAATGAAAAACTGTTTTTT. Amino acid sequence: CASSYSLGATNEKLFF.

The chain links TRBV28 to TRBJ1-2, with a weak D call TRBD1 (6 bases). The length of the CDR3 is 14 residues. V lost 4 bases to trimming and J lost 1 base, with 10 bases between them. Per the germline V gene, CDR1 is MDHEN and CDR2 is SYDVKM. Here the CDR3 reads CASSSWTVNYGYTF. CDR3 nucleotides: TGTGCCAGCAGTTCCTGGACAGTTAACTATGGCTACACCTTC.